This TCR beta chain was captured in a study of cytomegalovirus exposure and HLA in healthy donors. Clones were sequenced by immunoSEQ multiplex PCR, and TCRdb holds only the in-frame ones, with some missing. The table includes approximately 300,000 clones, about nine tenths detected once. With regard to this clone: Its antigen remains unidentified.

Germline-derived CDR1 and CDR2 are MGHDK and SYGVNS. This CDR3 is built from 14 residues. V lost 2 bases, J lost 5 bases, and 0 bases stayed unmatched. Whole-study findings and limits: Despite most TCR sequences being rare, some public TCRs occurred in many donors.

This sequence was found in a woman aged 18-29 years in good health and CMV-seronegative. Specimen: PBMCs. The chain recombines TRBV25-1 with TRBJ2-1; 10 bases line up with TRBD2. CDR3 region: CASSELAGDNEQFF. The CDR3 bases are TGTGCCAGCAGTGAACTAGCGGGAGACAATGAGCAGTTCTTC. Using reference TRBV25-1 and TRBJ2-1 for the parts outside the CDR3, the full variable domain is EADIYQTPRYLVIGTGKKITLECSQTMGHDKMYWYQQDPGMELHLIHYSYGVNSTEKGDLSSESTVSRIRTEHFPLTLESARPSHTSQYLCASSELAGDNEQFFGPGTRLTVL.